This T cell receptor beta chain originates from a study of T cells in Graves' hyperthyroidism and ophthalmopathy. V lost 1 base and J 2 bases, leaving 10 bases between the germline ends. CDR3 length equals 14 residues. CDR1 and CDR2 from the germline V gene are SGHRS and YFSETQ. This clonotype was recorded at least ten times. No antigen is known for it. The investigators amplified TCR beta CDR3 regions from RNA transcripts. First-round RT-PCR targeting the TCR CDR3 was performed with the HTBI primer set. MiXCR was run by TCRdb on the multiplex PCR reads, yielding one entry per CDR3 protein. The sample has 350,000 to 400,000 distinct CDR3 sequences, about 18% seen once. Study-wide findings and caveats: Most expanded thyroid clonotypes above 0.001 recurred in blood. Model output signaled ophthalmopathy a median around 5.9 months ahead of onset.

Graves' hyperthyroidism without ophthalmopathy progression within 18 months was termed stable. The diagnoses drew upon clinical symptoms, serum thyroxine and TRAb, thyroid ultrasound and orbital computed tomography. The origin of this receptor is a woman aged 18-29 years with Graves' hyperthyroidism. What was sequenced was blood. The V and J genes are TRBV5-1 and TRBJ2-7; D perhaps matches TRBD1 (6 bases). CDR3 DNA sequence: TGCGCCAGCAGCTTGACCACAGGGCCCTACGAGCAGTACTTC. As protein: CASSLTTGPYEQYF.